This TCR beta chain came from a study of blood T cell repertoires in COVID-19. Study summary: Spain, Italy and the United States supplied samples that represented acute and convalescent COVID-19. PBMCs, B-cell-depleted T cells, or T cells provided the cDNA or gDNA that made up the material.

The V gene's germline CDR1 is SGHNT and CDR2 YENEEA. This CDR3 is 14 amino acids long. V was trimmed by 6 bases and J by 1 base, leaving 12 bases between them. Profiled with immunoSEQ multiplex PCR; TCRdb holds only in-frame clones, not every one. Of about 66,000 clones listed, roughly nine tenths are singletons. The clonotype originates from a man in his 60s with acute or convalescent COVID-19. The chain links TRBV11-3 to TRBJ1-1; TRBD1 is a possible D gene (6 bases). The sequencing input was peripheral blood. CDR3 nucleotides: TGTGCCAGCAGTAAGACAGGAGAGAACACTGAAGCTTTCTTT. This translates into CASSKTGENTEAFF.